This TCR beta chain is drawn from a study of regulatory T cells in long-lasting Graves disease (dated by TCRdb to the early 2020s). Study-wide context: To count as having persistent Graves' disease, a patient had to have received antithyroid drug treatment for over 5 years with TSH receptor autoantibodies remaining persistently positive. Patients with persistent Graves' disease were compared with patients with newly diagnosed Graves' disease using TCR sequencing and RNA sequencing of peripheral blood. The study was registered as a clinical trial and conducted in China. A total of around 35 samples underwent TCR sequencing, from about 13 patients with persistent Graves' disease and some 20 patients with newly diagnosed Graves' disease. On average, persistent Graves' disease patients in the clinical cohort had been on antithyroid drugs for around 9.5 years.

The CDR3 holds 16 amino acids from the cysteine to the phenylalanine. Just the 48-base CDR3 DNA is kept, in frame starting at base 1. V trim: 2 bases; J trim: 4 bases; unmatched bases: 14. In the germline V gene (reference sequence), CDR1 corresponds to DFQATT and CDR2 to SNEGSKA. Per the publication, the time point label means: persistent/refractory GD, antithyroid drugs over 5 years with positive TRAb. For both TCR sequencing and RNA sequencing, RNA was extracted from PBMCs using TRIzol. The diagnosis of Graves' disease was made according to American Thyroid Association guidelines. The patients came from an endocrinology department in Xi'an, China. From each patient, about 9.7 milliliters of peripheral blood was collected into an EDTA anticoagulant tube. Ficoll Paque Plus density gradient separation was used to isolate PBMCs, and no additional T cell sorting was done. RNA quality was checked with an Agilent 2100 Bioanalyzer and agarose gel, and concentration with a NanoDrop 2000.

About this clonotype: Which antigen it targets is not known. No base-level quality is on record; no much larger clone is a single base apart.

Library generation was performed with multiplex PCR. Sequencer: Illumina HiSeq 4000. iRepertoire HTBI primers and Arm-PCR amplification of CDR3 regions were used to construct TCR beta libraries. PCR products were gel purified before sequencing. Concerning the study's data processing: Gene usage analysis of CDR3 amino acid clonotypes used the approximately 62 TRBV and around 14 TRBJ segments found across samples. Filtered high-quality paired reads were merged into contigs using COPE and FqMerger. BLAST was used to align contigs to the IMGT TRBV, TRBD and TRBJ reference genes, and CDR3 was defined following IMGT. Any clonotype with a frequency above 0.1% was classified as a highly expanded clone. Shannon entropy served as the measure of repertoire diversity, while the Gini coefficient captured V-J evenness. A clonotype found in more than one individual was treated as public. The public reads were quality trimmed at Q25 with fastp and then assembled into clones with MiXCR by TCRdb, keeping productive beta chains. Under each unique CDR3 protein, matching rows form one entry showing the most common genes and DNA. These V and J calls originate from TCRdb's pipeline instead of the authors' own analysis. The sample includes some 450,000 distinct CDR3 sequences, with 23% observed a single time. Clones ranked in the top ten supply roughly 26% of the sample.

Results and caveats for the whole study, not just this receptor: Sequencing and analysis were restricted to the TCR beta chain. The authors acknowledged the small sample size as a limitation that may reduce accuracy. TRBV28, TRBJ1-2 and TRBJ2-5 were preferentially used in persistent disease, while TRBV20-1 and TRBJ2-1 were favored in newly diagnosed disease. Peripheral blood alone was examined, since thyroid tissue, which constituted the primary lesion, could not be accessed. A larger number of public clonotypes was shared among persistent patients (around 3,000) than among newly diagnosed patients (roughly 980). Compared with newly diagnosed patients, patients with persistent Graves' disease had lower TCR Shannon entropy and fewer highly expanded clones, which suggests clonal expansion.

The source was peripheral blood mononuclear cells (PBMCs), collected when the disease was refractory, from a patient treated with antithyroid drugs. The V gene is TRBV20-1 and the J gene is TRBJ2-7; 7 bases in the middle match TRBD1. The origin of this receptor is a female donor with Graves disease. The DNA reads as follows: TGCAGTGCTAGACCCTACCAGACAGGGAGTAGATACGAGCAGTACTTC. Translated, it reads CSARPYQTGSRYEQYF.